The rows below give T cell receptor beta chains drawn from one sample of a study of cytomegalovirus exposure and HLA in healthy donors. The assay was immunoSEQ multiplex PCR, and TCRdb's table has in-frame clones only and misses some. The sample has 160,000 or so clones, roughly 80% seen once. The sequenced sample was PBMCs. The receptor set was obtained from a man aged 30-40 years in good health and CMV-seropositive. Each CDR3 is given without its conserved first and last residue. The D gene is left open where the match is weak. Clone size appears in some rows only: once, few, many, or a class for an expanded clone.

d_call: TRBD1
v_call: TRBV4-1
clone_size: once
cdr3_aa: ASSPGTGSHNEQF

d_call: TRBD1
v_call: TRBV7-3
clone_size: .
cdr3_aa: ASSLLTGGGTGELF

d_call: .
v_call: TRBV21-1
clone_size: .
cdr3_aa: ASSKLPLAGGLDTGELF

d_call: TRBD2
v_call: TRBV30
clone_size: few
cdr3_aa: AFRGLAGGYYQETQY

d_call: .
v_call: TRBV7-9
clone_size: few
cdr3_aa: ASSLDLTAANTEAF

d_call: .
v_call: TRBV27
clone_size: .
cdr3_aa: ASSSWGGINEKLF

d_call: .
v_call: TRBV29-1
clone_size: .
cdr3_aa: SVDRGGPLNEQF

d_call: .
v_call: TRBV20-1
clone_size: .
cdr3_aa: SAPPDYGYT

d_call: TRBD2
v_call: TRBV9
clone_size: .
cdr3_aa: ASSVGVAGGRTGELF

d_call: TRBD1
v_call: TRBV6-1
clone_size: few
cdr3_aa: ASRDRDGPKNIQY

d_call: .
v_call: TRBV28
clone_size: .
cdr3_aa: ASTSGINEQF

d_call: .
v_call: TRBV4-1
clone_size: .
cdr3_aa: ASSHATPINQPQH

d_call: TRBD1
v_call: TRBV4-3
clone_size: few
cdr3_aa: ASSQADRGVYGYT